The 3 T cell receptor beta chains given below trace back to one sample, sequenced in a study of T cell responses to AZD1222 COVID-19 vaccine. Data came from immunoSEQ multiplex PCR; TCRdb stores just in-frame clones and leaves some out. The repertoire holds some 110,000 clones, with 85% to 95% as singletons. The sequenced sample was peripheral blood, obtained on day 0 of AZD1222 vaccination. The receptor source for this set is an adult in good health.

In its sample, this clone was seen once. The V and J genes are TRBV9 and TRBJ2-2; 8 bases agree with TRBD2. V shed 4 bases, J shed 4 bases, and the junction held 6 bases outside the gene matches. The CDR3 is 15 amino acids. The germline CDR1 and CDR2 sequences are SGDLS and YYNGEE. The CDR3 region is CASSPPSGPTGELFF. The CDR3 DNA is TGTGCCAGCAGCCCCCCTAGCGGGCCCACCGGGGAGCTGTTTTTT.

V is TRBV15 and J is TRBJ2-7; D is undetermined. Germline V gene sequence: CDR1 LNHNV, CDR2 YYDKDF (reference sequence). The length of the CDR3 is 13 residues. The V end was cut by 0 bases, the J end by 4 bases, with 7 bases between. CDR3 nucleotides: TGTGCCACCAGCAGAGATCGGTCTTACGAGCAGTACTTC. The encoded protein is CATSRDRSYEQYF.

This chain joins TRBV18 and TRBJ1-3; a weak D match, TRBD1 (5 bases). CDR1 and CDR2 (germline): KGHSH, LQKENI. V was shortened by 2 bases and J by 0 bases, with 11 bases between the two germline ends. The CDR3 has 16 amino acids. CDR3 protein: CASSPVSGDSGNTIYF. The CDR3 DNA is TGTGCCAGCTCACCAGTATCGGGGGACTCTGGAAACACCATATATTTT.